This T cell receptor beta chain was recorded in a study of cytomegalovirus exposure and HLA in healthy donors. Regarding donors, all were healthy bone marrow donors. In the PCR, 60 Vbeta and 13 Jbeta primers were used. Original handling: Tens of millions of unique TCR beta chains, roughly 12 million shared, were counted in a later analysis. The data were produced by immunoSEQ multiplex PCR, yet TCRdb's version contains in-frame clones alone and is incomplete. V and J calls and clone size are those listed in that table; D and trimming were worked out from the DNA. The sample contains about 150,000 clones, nearly 70% of which appear only once. This clone was seen more than once but under ten times. V shed 0 bases, J shed 0 bases, and the junction held 3 bases outside the gene matches. The CDR3 sequence is 16 residues long. CDR1 is ENHRY, CDR2 SYGVKD, per germline.

Sequenced sample: PBMCs. The rearrangement uses TRBV10-3 and TRBJ2-7, with 9 bases that match TRBD2. The origin of this receptor is a man aged 30 to 45 in good health and CMV-seropositive. The CDR3 is CAISESAGGYSYEQYF. The DNA of the CDR3 is TGTGCCATCAGTGAGTCAGCGGGGGGATACTCCTACGAGCAGTACTTC.